Listed below are T cell receptor beta chains from one sample, sequenced in a study of blood T cell repertoires in COVID-19. Data came from immunoSEQ multiplex PCR; TCRdb stores just in-frame clones and leaves some out. The repertoire holds roughly 300,000 clones, roughly nine tenths seen once, with approximately 6.5% in the top ten. What was sequenced was peripheral blood. These receptors were collected from a man aged 18 to 29 who had recovered from COVID-19. Each CDR3 is given with its conserved first and last residue. Fields, in order: J gene, V gene, clone size, D gene, CDR3 DNA, CDR3 protein. D genes are given only for firm matches. Clone size appears in some rows only: once, few, many, or a class for an expanded clone.

>TRBJ1-6|TRBV27|-|-
TGTGCCAGCAGTCCCAGCGCCGGGTGGCACCCGAGCTCCTATAATTCACCCCTCCACTTT
CASSPSAGWHPSSYNSPLHF
>TRBJ1-1|TRBV7-6|once|TRBD1
TGTGCCAGCAGCGATCTTACAGGGGACACTGAAGCTTTCTTT
CASSDLTGDTEAFF
>TRBJ1-2|TRBV7-8|-|TRBD1
TGTGCCAGCAGCTTCCCAGGACAGGGTCTATATGGCTACACCTTC
CASSFPGQGLYGYTF
>TRBJ1-2|TRBV25-1|-|-
TGTGCCAGCAGTTGGGGGGGCGCTCTCTACACCTTC
CASSWGGALYTF
>TRBJ1-2|TRBV7-6|once|-
TGTGCCAGCAGCTTAGAAGTGGGGGCAAACTATGGCTACACCTTC
CASSLEVGANYGYTF
>TRBJ2-2|TRBV3-1/TRBV3-2|-|-
TGTGCCAGCAGCCAAGATCTAGCGACTGCCCCAACGAACACCGGGGAGCTGTTTTTT
CASSQDLATAPTNTGELFF
>TRBJ1-1|TRBV27|once|TRBD1
TGTGCCAGCAGTTCAGGGGGCTACACTGAAGCTTTCTTT
CASSSGGYTEAFF
>TRBJ2-2|TRBV18|once|TRBD1
TGTGCCAGCTCACCACCGGGACAGTGGAGAGCCGGGGAGCTGTTTTTT
CASSPPGQWRAGELFF
>TRBJ2-1|TRBV5-4|-|-
TGTGCCAGCAGCTTGGCAGACAATGAGCAGTTCTTC
CASSLADNEQFF
>TRBJ1-2|TRBV7-3|once|-
TGTGCCAGCAGCTTAACTTCCGGGGATGGCTACACCTTC
CASSLTSGDGYTF
>TRBJ2-2|TRBV10-3|-|TRBD2
TGTGCCATCAGTGCCTACCCAGGACTAGCGGGAGGGCTCATGGACACCGGGGAGCTGTTTTTT
CAISAYPGLAGGLMDTGELFF
>TRBJ2-3|TRBV7-3|-|-
TGTGCCAGCAGCCCAAACACCAGGGGCGCAGGGGATACGCAGTATTTT
CASSPNTRGAGDTQYF
>TRBJ1-5|TRBV2|few|TRBD1
TGTGCCAGCAGCTGGACAGGCCATAGCAATCAGCCCCAGCATTTT
CASSWTGHSNQPQHF
>TRBJ2-7|TRBV5-7|-|TRBD2
TGTGCCAGCAGCTTGAGCGAGCGGGGGTTATACGAGCAGTACTTC
CASSLSERGLYEQYF
>TRBJ1-6|TRBV6-5|-|TRBD1
TGTGCCAGCACACCTCGGACAGGGCGCCCGACCCTCCACTTT
CASTPRTGRPTLHF
>TRBJ2-1|TRBV19|-|-
TGTGCCACCACTTCAGGGTCGAGCTCCTACAATGAGCAGTTCTTC
CATTSGSSSYNEQFF
>TRBJ2-1|TRBV7-9|once|TRBD2
TGTGCCAGCAATGCCCCGGGGAGGGATAGGCATGAGCAGTTCTTC
CASNAPGRDRHEQFF
>TRBJ2-5|TRBV3-1/TRBV3-2|-|-
TGTGCCAGCAGCCAAAACCGGCAGGGAGAGACCCAGTACTTC
CASSQNRQGETQYF
>TRBJ1-3|TRBV6-5|-|-
TGTGCCAGCAGTTACGCAGGGTGGGCGGACACCATATATTTT
CASSYAGWADTIYF
>TRBJ2-3|TRBV7-8|-|TRBD2
TGTGCCAGCAGCCCCAAACTAGCGGGGGGCCCAGATACGCAGTATTTT
CASSPKLAGGPDTQYF
>TRBJ1-1|TRBV27|-|-
TGTGCCAGCAGTCTTGCCCGAGGGAGGACTGAAGCTTTCTTT
CASSLARGRTEAFF
>TRBJ1-5|TRBV6-2/TRBV6-3|few|TRBD1
TGTGCCAGCAGTTACTCGAGACAGGGTAGGGATCAGCCCCAGCATTTT
CASSYSRQGRDQPQHF
>TRBJ1-5|TRBV10-3|-|TRBD1
TGTGCCATCAGTGAGTTCCGGACAGGGGAAAATCAGCCCCAGCATTTT
CAISEFRTGENQPQHF
>TRBJ1-2|TRBV12-5|-|-
TGTGCTAGTGGTTTGAAACTTGACTATGGCTACACCTTC
CASGLKLDYGYTF
>TRBJ1-2|TRBV15|-|-
TGTGCCACCAGCAGAGATCAAAAAGGGGCTAACTATGGCTACACCTTC
CATSRDQKGANYGYTF
>TRBJ2-3|TRBV5-1|-|-
TGCGCCAGCAGCTTGGGTTACTCCCGCGGGGATTTGGATACGCAGTATTTT
CASSLGYSRGDLDTQYF
>TRBJ1-2|TRBV7-9|once|-
TGTGCCAGCAGCTACTGGTCGTTTGGCTACACCTTC
CASSYWSFGYTF
>TRBJ1-5|TRBV6-5|-|-
TGTGCCAGCAGTACAGGGAAGAGGCAGCCCCAGCATTTT
CASSTGKRQPQHF
>TRBJ1-2|TRBV19|-|TRBD1
TGTGCCAGTAGCCTGGGACAGGGGGATGGCTACACCTTC
CASSLGQGDGYTF
>TRBJ2-7|TRBV9|-|-
TGTGCCAGCAGCGTAGGTGCGGGGGCGGACGAGCAGTACTTC
CASSVGAGADEQYF
>TRBJ2-7|TRBV11-2|-|-
TGTGCCAGCAGCTTAGCGCACAGCTACGAGCAGTACTTC
CASSLAHSYEQYF
>TRBJ1-2|TRBV4-2|-|-
TGTGCCAGCAGCACCCGAGATGAGGGTTTGATTAATGGCTACACCTTC
CASSTRDEGLINGYTF
>TRBJ1-2|TRBV5-1|-|TRBD1
TGCGCCAGCAGCTTGGGGGGACAGTTCTATGGCTACACCTTC
CASSLGGQFYGYTF
>TRBJ2-7|TRBV5-4|once|TRBD2
TGTGCCAGCAGCACCGGGACTACGTACGAGCAGTACTTC
CASSTGTTYEQYF
>TRBJ2-7|TRBV12-5|-|-
TGTGCTAGTGGTTTGACAGGTTACGAGCAGTACTTC
CASGLTGYEQYF
>TRBJ2-7|TRBV6-5|-|TRBD1
TGTGCCAGCAGGGACAGGGGGCCCTACGAGCAGTACTTC
CASRDRGPYEQYF
>TRBJ1-5|TRBV10-3|-|-
TGTGCCATCGGCACACAGAATCAGCCCCAGCATTTT
CAIGTQNQPQHF